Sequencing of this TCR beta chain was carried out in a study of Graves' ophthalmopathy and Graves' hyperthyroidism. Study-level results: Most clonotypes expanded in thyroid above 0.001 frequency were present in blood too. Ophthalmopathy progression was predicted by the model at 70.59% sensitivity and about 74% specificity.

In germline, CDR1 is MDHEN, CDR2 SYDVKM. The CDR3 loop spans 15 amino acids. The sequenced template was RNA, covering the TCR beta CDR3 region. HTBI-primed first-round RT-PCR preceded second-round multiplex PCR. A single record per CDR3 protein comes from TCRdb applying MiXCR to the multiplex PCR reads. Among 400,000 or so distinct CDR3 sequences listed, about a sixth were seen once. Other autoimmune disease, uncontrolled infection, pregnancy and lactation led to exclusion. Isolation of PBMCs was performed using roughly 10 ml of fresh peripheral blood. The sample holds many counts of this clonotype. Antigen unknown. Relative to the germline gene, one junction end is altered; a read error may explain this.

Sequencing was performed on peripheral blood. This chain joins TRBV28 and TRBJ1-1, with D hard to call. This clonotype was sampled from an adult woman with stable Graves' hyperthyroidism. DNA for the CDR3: TGTGCCAGCAGTCTGATCCGACTGAAGAACACTGAGGCTTTCTTT. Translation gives CASSLIRLKNTEAFF. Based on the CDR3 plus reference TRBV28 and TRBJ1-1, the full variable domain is DVKVTQSSRYLVKRTGEKVFLECVQDMDHENMFWYRQDPGLGLRLIYFSYDVKMKEKGDIPEGYSVSREKKERFSLILESASTNQTSMYLCASSLIRLKNTEAFFGQGTRLTVV.